This TCR beta chain was identified in a study of T cell responses to AZD1222 COVID-19 vaccine. Points from the study as a whole: Vaccination with two AZD1222 doses was followed by a rise in Spike-specific TCR breadth and depth. Seropositive AZD1222 recipients at baseline numbered only five or six. As reported, nearly half of all spike-specific TCRs target variant regions that are unmutated.

CDR1 and CDR2 from the germline V gene are GTSNPN and SVGIG (reference sequence). The V end lost 4 bases, the J end lost 1 base, and 32 bases lay between the germline ends. The CDR3 has 21 residues. Concerning this clone: Its antigen is not known.

Method: immunoSEQ multiplex PCR; TCRdb's copy keeps in-frame clones and lacks some. Altogether under 200,000 clones are present, approximately 92% being singletons, with the ten largest covering 3.6%. The sequencing used peripheral blood, collected 28 days after the second dose of the MenACWY control vaccine. This receptor was identified in an adult who received the MenACWY meningococcal vaccine as a control. The genes are TRBV30 and TRBJ1-3; maybe TRBD1 (5 bases). CDR3 bases: TGTGCCTGGAACTCGGACAACCTACCAACGCGCAGACCTTATTCTGGAAACACCATATATTTT. It yields the protein CAWNSDNLPTRRPYSGNTIYF.